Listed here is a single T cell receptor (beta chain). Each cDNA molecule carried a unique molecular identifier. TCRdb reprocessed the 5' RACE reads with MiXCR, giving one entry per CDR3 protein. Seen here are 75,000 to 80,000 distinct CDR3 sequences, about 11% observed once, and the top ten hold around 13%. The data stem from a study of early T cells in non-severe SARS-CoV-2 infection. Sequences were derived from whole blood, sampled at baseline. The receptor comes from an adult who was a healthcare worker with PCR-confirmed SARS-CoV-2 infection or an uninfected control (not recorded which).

The CDR3 sequence is CASSPTPGGNTIYF. The CDR3 DNA reads as TGTGCCAGCAGCCCTACACCGGGAGGAAACACCATATATTTT. The chain combines TRBV7-8 with TRBJ1-3; no reliable D call. Trimming removed 5 bases from V and 4 bases from J, with 12 bases in between. The CDR3 is made up of 14 amino acids. Germline-derived CDR1 and CDR2 are SGHVS and FQNEAQ.